The text below deals with one T cell receptor (beta chain). The target of this receptor is not known. Base qualities were left out, and no much larger clone turns up one base away. PBMCs were isolated by Ficoll-Paque density gradient centrifugation. The listed sequencing device is Illumina NovaSeq 6000. TCRalpha and TCRbeta cDNA libraries were built by 5'RACE with constant-segment primers, adding sample barcodes and unique molecular identifiers. Trizol reagent was used to extract RNA from every sample. Library amplification was performed in two PCR steps, and a second sample barcode and Illumina TruSeq adapters were introduced in the second step. Sequencing of the libraries was done on an Illumina NovaSeq, producing 2 x 150 bp paired-end reads. Processing in the source paper ran as follows. Demultiplexing of reads and collapsing into UMI-guided consensus sequences were performed with migec v1.2.7. Using mixcr v2.1.11, UMI consensuses were aligned to TRA and TRB V and J templates and then assembled into clonotypes. Expanded or contracted clonotypes were those called significant by both edgeR and NoisET, with noise models trained on biological replicates. For edgeR calls, a false discovery rate-adjusted p below 0.01 and a log2 fold-change threshold of 1 were applied. As an exploratory analysis of dynamics, max-normalized trajectories of the 1000 most abundant clonotypes were examined by PCA with hierarchical clustering. The CD4 or CD8 phenotype of responding clones was assigned using the separately sequenced CD4+ and CD8+ repertoires. The public reads were reprocessed in TCRdb via fastp at Q25 and MiXCR, keeping in-frame beta chains. Every entry covers one CDR3 protein and lists the most common genes and DNA from its rows. It is TCRdb's table, rather than the study itself, that gives the V and J calls and clone size. The sample table shows approximately 300,000 distinct CDR3 sequences, and roughly 15% are seen once. The ten biggest clones cover about a fifth of the sample.

This record belongs to a study of T-cell memory formation after mild COVID-19 (dated by TCRdb to the early 2020s). Regarding the research as a whole: TCR sequence clusters from the two donors were largely donor specific. T-cell clones expanding and contracting after mild COVID-19 in a couple of donors were tracked by longitudinal TCRalpha and TCRbeta repertoire sequencing. Two young, previously healthy adult volunteers, one female and one male, were included in the cohort. Study-level results and caveats: Contracting CD4+ clones appeared mostly in the CM and EM memory subsets, whereas CD8+ clones were enriched in EMRA. Clones that contracted from day 15 to 85 showed balanced CD4/CD8 phenotypes, whereas a second wave of clones that expanded from day 15 to 37 leaned towards CD4+. The study included only a couple of mild cases, and larger cohorts that include severe cases with pre-infection samples were judged to be necessary. The second-wave clones that peaked on day 37 were not confirmed to be SARS-CoV-2 specific. Some responding clones were detected in pre-infection memory, which suggested that pre-existing cross-reactive memory T cells had joined the SARS-CoV-2 response.

The CDR3 runs 14 amino acids, cysteine and phenylalanine included. Only CDR3 DNA is held: 42 bases, read in frame from base 1. Unmatched junction bases come to 5, with V trimmed by 5 bases and J by 4 bases. The germline V gene (reference sequence) gives CDR1 as MNHEY and CDR2 as SMNVEV. In this chain, TRBV27 is recombined with TRBJ1-1, with 9 bases in between that match TRBD1. The sequence was collected from a man between 18 and 29 years old who had mild COVID-19 (a few samples of this study predate the infection). The sample titles of this study are shuffled in the database, so cell type and time point are left out; the donor was told from shared clones. The sample taken for sequencing was PBMCs or a T cell subset sorted from them (not recorded which). At the DNA level, the sequence is TGTGCCAGCAGTCACACAGGGGGCATCACTGAAGCTTTCTTT. This is translated as CASSHTGGITEAFF.